This is a list of T cell receptor beta chains from one sample in a study of T-cell memory formation after mild COVID-19. TCRdb ran MiXCR on the 5' RACE reads and lists one entry per CDR3 protein. The sample holds approximately 410,000 distinct CDR3 sequences; 20% to 30% are singletons and the top ten take about 12%. What was sequenced was PBMCs or a T cell subset sorted from them (not recorded which). Receptors were obtained from an adult woman who had mild COVID-19 (a few samples of this study predate the infection). Cell type and time point are not known. CDR3s include the opening cysteine and the closing phenylalanine or tryptophan. D genes are given only for firm matches. The size entry is marked missing in some rows and otherwise reads once, few, many or a size class.

j_call v_call d_call clone_size cdr3_nt cdr3_aa
TRBJ1-5 TRBV15 . . TGTGCCACCAGCCCCCGGGACTCCAATCAGCCCCAGCATTTT CATSPRDSNQPQHF
TRBJ1-1 TRBV6-2/TRBV6-3 . few TGTGCCAGCAGTTACTCCGAGCGGGACTCAGCCTTT CASSYSERDSAF
TRBJ2-7 TRBV4-2 TRBD1 . TGTGCCAGCAGCCCTCCGACAGGGTCGGGTGTCGAGCAGTACTTC CASSPPTGSGVEQYF
TRBJ1-2 TRBV18 . . TGTGCCAGCTCACCTCCCGGGACATACTATGGCTACACCTTC CASSPPGTYYGYTF
TRBJ2-7 TRBV7-2 TRBD2 few TGTGCCAGCAGCACAGCCGGGACTAGCGGAACCTACGAGCAGTACTTC CASSTAGTSGTYEQYF
TRBJ1-5 TRBV7-2 TRBD1 few TGTGCCAGCAGCTCCGGACAGGGGGGTTCCCAGCCCCAGCATTTT CASSSGQGGSQPQHF
TRBJ2-5 TRBV15 . few TGTGCCACCAGTCTTGATGGGCGGGAGACCCAGTACTTC CATSLDGRETQYF
TRBJ1-6 TRBV6-2/TRBV6-3 . few TGTGCCAGCAGTTACAACAGAAACAATTCACCCCTCCACTTT CASSYNRNNSPLHF
TRBJ1-6 TRBV20-1 TRBD1 . TGCAGTGCTAGGGACAGGGTCTCCTATAATTCACCCCTCCACTTT CSARDRVSYNSPLHF
TRBJ2-5 TRBV6-5 . few TGTGCCAGCAGTCTGGGTTATGGTCTCCAAGAGACCCAGTACTTC CASSLGYGLQETQYF
TRBJ2-7 TRBV6-1 TRBD1 . TGTGCCAGCAGTGAAGCTCTCAGGGGGTCCTCCTACGAGCAGTACTTC CASSEALRGSSYEQYF
TRBJ1-1 TRBV12-3/TRBV12-4 . . TGTGCCAGCAGTCCGCGGGGTGGGGGTGTAAGAGCTTTCTTT CASSPRGGGVRAFF
TRBJ1-2 TRBV11-2 . . TGTGCCAGCTCCCCTGAGCCGGGGGAGGGCTACACCTTC CASSPEPGEGYTF
TRBJ2-7 TRBV4-1 . few TGCGCCAGCAGCCAAGGGGTTGTTGTAAGGGGTACATCCTACGAGCAGTACTTC CASSQGVVVRGTSYEQYF
TRBJ2-1 TRBV7-2 TRBD1 . TGTGCCAGCAGCTTTAGTTTAGGACAGGCGGGTGAGCAGTTCTTC CASSFSLGQAGEQFF
TRBJ2-1 TRBV5-1 . . TGCGCCAGCAGCCGCGACCTTCGGGGAGGCAATGAGCAGTTCTTC CASSRDLRGGNEQFF
TRBJ2-6 TRBV25-1 . few TGTGCCAGCAGTGATCGTGGGAACTCTGGGGCCAACGTCCTGACTTTC CASSDRGNSGANVLTF
TRBJ1-4 TRBV23-1 . few TGCGCCAGCAGTCAACCTCGGGACGCAAATGCAACTAATGAAAAACTGTTTTTT CASSQPRDANATNEKLFF
TRBJ2-3 TRBV20-1 TRBD2 . TGCAGTGCTAGTATAGACCGCGGGAGTTTAGGCACAGATACGCAGTATTTT CSASIDRGSLGTDTQYF
TRBJ2-7 TRBV7-3 TRBD2 many TGTGCCAGCAGCTCCGGACTAGCGGGGGGTCTCAACGAGCAGTACTTC CASSSGLAGGLNEQYF
TRBJ1-5 TRBV4-3 . few TGCGCCAGCAGCGCAGGAAAATATAGCAATCAGCCCCAGCATTTT CASSAGKYSNQPQHF
TRBJ1-6 TRBV3-1 . few TGTGCCAGCAGCCAGTCGGGACGGAATTCACCCCTCCACTTT CASSQSGRNSPLHF
TRBJ1-2 TRBV29-1 TRBD1 few TGCAGCGTCGGGGACAGGGATTATGGCTACACCTTC CSVGDRDYGYTF